This TCR beta chain came from a study of siplizumab effects on memory and regulatory T cells. The method was immunoSEQ multiplex PCR; TCRdb's version includes in-frame clones alone and lacks a portion of them. The sample contains about 100,000 clones, 90% to 95% of which appear only once. The sample consisted of Tregs sorted from blood. This sequence originates from a human donor in good health.

The CDR3 sequence: CSVERVAGGEQFF. As DNA, the CDR3 is TGCAGCGTTGAACGGGTAGCGGGAGGAGAGCAGTTCTTC. The rearrangement uses TRBV29-1 and TRBJ2-1; 10 bases line up with TRBD2. The CDR3 is 13 amino acids. Germline V lookup: CDR1 SQVTM, CDR2 ANQGSEA. J gave up 10 bases and V 2 bases, and 5 bases lay outside the gene matches.